The next 18 T cell receptor beta chains were all read from a single sample in a study of T cell responses to AZD1222 COVID-19 vaccine. Clones were read by immunoSEQ multiplex PCR, and TCRdb kept only the in-frame ones, dropping some. Found here are over 100,000 clones, around 85% of them singletons; the top ten hold roughly 2.4%. The input for sequencing was peripheral blood, taken on day 0 of AZD1222 vaccination. All receptors derive from an adult in good health.

J is TRBJ1-1 and V is TRBV28, with D possibly matching TRBD1 (5 bases). Germline loops: CDR1 MDHEN, CDR2 SYDVKM. The CDR3 has 14 residues. Between the trimmed V and J ends, which lost 11 bases and 0 bases, there was a span of 16 bases. The CDR3 nucleotides read TGTGCCTCGTCCCGGGGGGTCCTGAACACTGAAGCTTTCTTT. Amino acid sequence: CASSRGVLNTEAFF.

Concerning this clone: This same CDR3 is encoded by further DNA sequences in the sample. The V call is TRBV18, the J call TRBJ1-2, with 11 bases matching TRBD1. CDR1 KGHSH and CDR2 LQKENI come from the germline V gene. This CDR3 comprises 15 residues. V lost 3 bases and J lost 3; bases outside the gene matches: 3. CDR3 region: CASSPLGQGDYGYTF. CDR3 DNA: TGTGCCAGCTCACCCCTGGGACAGGGGGACTATGGCTACACCTTC.

This clone was recorded only once. V is TRBV6-1 and J is TRBJ1-1, with 8 bases identical to TRBD1. With V trimmed by 3 bases and J by 3 bases, 3 bases remained unmatched. In germline, CDR1 is MNHNS, CDR2 SASEGT. This CDR3 has 14 amino acids. The CDR3 protein is CASSERTGYTEAFF. CDR3 bases: TGTGCCAGCAGTGAGCGGACAGGGTACACTGAAGCTTTCTTT.

V usage is TRBV9 and J usage is TRBJ1-5, with D uncertain. The CDR3 is 14 amino acids. V was shortened by 4 bases and J by 0 bases, with 8 bases between the two germline ends. Germline loops: CDR1 SGDLS, CDR2 YYNGEE. The CDR3 region has the DNA TGTGCCAGCAGCCCCTCGGGTAGCAATCAGCCCCAGCATTTT. Its translation is CASSPSGSNQPQHF.

This clone was counted only a few times. V gene TRBV15 combines with J gene TRBJ2-7, with D uncertain. The germline gives CDR1 LNHNV, CDR2 YYDKDF (reference sequence). V shed 0 bases and J shed 2 bases, with 2 bases lying between them. The CDR3 extends over 12 amino acids. The CDR3 DNA reads TGTGCCACCAGCAGAGATACCTACGAGCAGTACTTC. This sequence encodes CATSRDTYEQYF.

This clone showed up just once. The CDR3 here is CSVDLQPDLGGYTF. In DNA form, the CDR3 reads TGCAGCGTTGACCTACAGCCGGATCTTGGTGGCTACACCTTC. This chain connects TRBV29-1 to TRBJ1-2; D gene uncertain. Germline-derived CDR1 and CDR2 are SQVTM and ANQGSEA. Trimming left V 3 bases short and J 7 bases short, with 18 bases between. The CDR3 contains 14 residues.

This clone has just a few counts. V is TRBV30 and J is TRBJ1-5, with D unclear. V was clipped by 2 bases and J by 0 bases, with 11 bases between them. The CDR3 consists of 15 residues. The germline V gene has CDR1 GTSNPN and CDR2 SVGIG (reference sequence). The CDR3 sequence is CAWSRGMDSNQPQHF. The CDR3 DNA reads as TGTGCCTGGAGTCGGGGTATGGATAGCAATCAGCCCCAGCATTTT. The entire variable domain, with the rest obtained from reference TRBV30 and TRBJ1-5, is as follows: SQTIHQWPATLVQPVGSPLSLECTVEGTSNPNLYWYRQAAGRGLQLLFYSVGIGQISSEVPQNLSASRPQDRQFILSSKKLLLSDSGFYLCAWSRGMDSNQPQHFGDGTRLSIL.

The V and J genes are TRBV7-9 and TRBJ1-6; 8 bases map to TRBD1. The CDR3 has 17 residues. Germline V gene data show CDR1 as SEHNR and CDR2 as FQNEAQ (reference sequence). The V and J ends lost 5 bases and 4 bases, in that order; junction bases with no gene match: 10. The CDR3, as DNA: TGTGCCAGCAGCCCGACAGGGGTCACCACTTATAATTCACCCCTCCACTTT. This gives the protein CASSPTGVTTYNSPLHF.

The chain has TRBV27 and TRBJ2-7; 11 bases are a match to TRBD2. After removal of 5 bases from V and 5 bases from J, the junction contained 11 bases not matched to a gene. Germline CDR1 reads MNHEY; CDR2 reads SMNVEV (reference sequence). There are 16 residues in the CDR3. The CDR3 loop is CASSTLTSGRHHEQYF. In nucleotides, the CDR3 is TGTGCCAGCAGTACCCTAACTAGCGGGAGACACCACGAGCAGTACTTC.

The V and J genes are TRBV2 and TRBJ2-7, with D tentatively TRBD1 or TRBD2 (5 bases each). Germline assignment: CDR1 SNHLY and CDR2 FYNNEI. This CDR3 contains 13 residues. Trimming shortened V by 11 bases and J by 6 bases, and 20 bases separated the two germline ends. The CDR3 spells CASHIGATGEQYF. DNA for the CDR3: TGTGCCTCTCACATCGGGGCTACCGGCGAGCAGTACTTC.

The V and J genes are TRBV7-2 and TRBJ2-5; D unresolved. This CDR3 has 14 residues. Germline CDR1 SGHTA, CDR2 FQGNSA. Trimming shortened V by 1 base and J by 5 bases, and 11 bases separated the two germline ends. CDR3 region: CASSLGGYGETQYF. DNA for the CDR3: TGTGCCAGCAGCTTAGGGGGTTATGGGGAGACCCAGTACTTC. The full variable domain, rest sourced from reference TRBV7-2 and TRBJ2-5, is GAGVSQSPSNKVTEKGKDVELRCDPISGHTALYWYRQSLGQGLEFLIYFQGNSAPDKSGLPSDRFSAERTGGSVSTLTIQRTQQEDSAVYLCASSLGGYGETQYFGPGTRLLVL.

The chain employs TRBV18 and TRBJ2-7; TRBD2 might be the D (6 bases). Germline V gives CDR1 KGHSH, CDR2 LQKENI. CDR3 size: 14 residues. V was shortened by 3 bases and J by 5 bases, with 14 bases between the two germline ends. CDR3 sequence (DNA): TGTGCCAGCTCACCGGAGGGGAACGGCCACGAGCAGTACTTC. Its protein product is CASSPEGNGHEQYF.

The V call is TRBV28, the J call TRBJ1-2; 10 positions agree with TRBD1. This CDR3 is built from 14 residues. After removal of 6 bases from V and 6 bases from J, the junction contained 7 bases not matched to a gene. The germline V gene encodes CDR1 MDHEN and CDR2 SYDVKM. The CDR3 region is CASRGSGQGNGYTF. The CDR3 coding sequence is TGTGCCAGCAGGGGGTCGGGACAGGGGAATGGCTACACCTTC.

The chain joins TRBV11-2 to TRBJ2-7; TRBD1 agrees at 9 bases. Germline V lookup: CDR1 SGHAT, CDR2 FQNNGV. This CDR3 comprises 14 residues. The V and J ends lost 5 bases and 2 bases, in that order; junction bases with no gene match: 4. The CDR3 here is CASSLWDRAYEQYF. CDR3 nucleotide sequence: TGTGCCAGCAGCCTCTGGGACAGGGCCTACGAGCAGTACTTC.

V gene TRBV19 combines with J gene TRBJ2-1, with 8 bases aligning to TRBD2. J lost 7 bases, V lost 5 bases, and 7 bases had no gene match. This CDR3 comprises 14 residues. In germline, CDR1 is LNHDA, CDR2 SQIVND (reference sequence). CDR3 in amino acids: CASSASGRRNEQFF. The CDR3 nucleotides read TGTGCCAGTAGTGCAAGCGGGAGACGGAATGAGCAGTTCTTC.

The rearrangement links TRBV25-1 to TRBJ1-2; D is perhaps TRBD1 (6 bases). The V gene's germline CDR1 is MGHDK and CDR2 SYGVNS. Deletions cut 5 bases from V and 3 bases from J, with 13 bases between. The CDR3 is made up of 14 amino acids. CDR3 coding DNA: TGTGCCAGCAGTCCCGCGACAGGAGACTATGGCTACACCTTC. Encoded protein: CASSPATGDYGYTF.

The genes are TRBV28 and TRBJ2-5, with TRBD1 as a possible D gene (5 bases). V was trimmed by 6 bases and J by 0 bases, leaving 14 bases between them. Germline CDR1 and CDR2: MDHEN and SYDVKM. This CDR3 contains 15 residues. CDR3 sequence reads: CASRLPQGHQETQYF. The CDR3 DNA is TGTGCCAGCAGATTACCTCAGGGCCACCAAGAGACCCAGTACTTC. The full variable domain, completed using reference TRBV28 and TRBJ2-5, is DVKVTQSSRYLVKRTGEKVFLECVQDMDHENMFWYRQDPGLGLRLIYFSYDVKMKEKGDIPEGYSVSREKKERFSLILESASTNQTSMYLCASRLPQGHQETQYFGPGTRLLVL.

The chain uses TRBV18 and TRBJ2-7; D might be TRBD1 (7 bases). The CDR3 length is 13 residues. Germline CDR1 is KGHSH and CDR2 is LQKENI. Between the trimmed V and J ends, which lost 2 bases and 7 bases, there was a span of 12 bases. The DNA of the CDR3 is TGTGCCAGCTCACCAAACAGGGGAGGTGAGCAGTACTTC. Its translation: CASSPNRGGEQYF.